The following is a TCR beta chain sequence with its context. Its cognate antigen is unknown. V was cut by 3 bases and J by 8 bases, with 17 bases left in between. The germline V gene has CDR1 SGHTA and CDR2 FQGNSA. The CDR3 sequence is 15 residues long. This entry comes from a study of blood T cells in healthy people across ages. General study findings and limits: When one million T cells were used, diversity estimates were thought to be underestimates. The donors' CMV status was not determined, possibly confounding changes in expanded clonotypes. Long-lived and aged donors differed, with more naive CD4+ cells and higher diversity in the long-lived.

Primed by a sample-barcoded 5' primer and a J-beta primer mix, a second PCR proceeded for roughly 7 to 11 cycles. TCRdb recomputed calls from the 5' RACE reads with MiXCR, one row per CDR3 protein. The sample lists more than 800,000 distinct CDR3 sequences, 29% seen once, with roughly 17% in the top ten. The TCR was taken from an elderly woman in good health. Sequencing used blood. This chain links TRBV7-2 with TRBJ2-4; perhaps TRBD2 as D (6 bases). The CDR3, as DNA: TGTGCCAGCAGCTTCTCCGGGACGGAGGGGCACATTCAGTACTTC. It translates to CASSFSGTEGHIQYF.